The T cell receptor (beta chain) under discussion was sequenced for a study of cytomegalovirus exposure and HLA in healthy donors. Regarding the study as a whole: The Asian-associated ancestry cluster reportedly had fewer N-insertions than the 666-donor mean in a later analysis.

The PCR had 60 Vbeta and 13 Jbeta primers. The data were produced by immunoSEQ multiplex PCR, yet TCRdb's version contains in-frame clones alone and is incomplete. The sample lists some 200,000 clones; around 77% were seen once. The CDR3 extends over 14 amino acids. The V and J ends lost 0 bases and 4 bases respectively, with 11 bases between them. Germline lookup yields CDR1 GTSNPN and CDR2 SVGIG (reference sequence). Details on this clone: Its antigen is not identified.

This sequence originates from a female donor in good health and CMV-seronegative. What was sequenced was PBMCs. The chain is built from TRBV30 and TRBJ2-3; D perhaps matches TRBD1 (5 bases). CDR3 loop: CAWSVVLGADTQYF. In nucleotides, the CDR3 is TGTGCCTGGAGTGTCGTCCTAGGGGCAGATACGCAGTATTTT.